The sequence of this TCR beta chain was determined in a study of blood T cell repertoires in COVID-19. Study as a whole: T cells, B-cell-depleted T cells, or PBMCs supplied cDNA or gDNA.

As originally analysed: Reference gene primer amplification yielded estimated nucleated cell counts. The data were produced by immunoSEQ multiplex PCR, yet TCRdb's version contains in-frame clones alone and is incomplete. V and J calls and clone size are those listed in that table; D and trimming were worked out from the DNA. Among approximately 15,000 clones listed, 85% to 90% were seen once. The CDR3 loop spans 13 amino acids. Germline loops: CDR1 SGHVS, CDR2 FNYEAQ. The V gene lost 7 bases and the J gene lost 4 bases, with 13 bases spanning the gap. Sequencing was performed on peripheral blood. This chain joins TRBV7-6 and TRBJ2-5, with D hard to call. The source is a man aged 60 to 69 with acute or convalescent COVID-19. The CDR3 is CASNSGGSETQYF. CDR3 DNA: TGTGCCAGCAATAGTGGCGGCTCAGAGACCCAGTACTTC.